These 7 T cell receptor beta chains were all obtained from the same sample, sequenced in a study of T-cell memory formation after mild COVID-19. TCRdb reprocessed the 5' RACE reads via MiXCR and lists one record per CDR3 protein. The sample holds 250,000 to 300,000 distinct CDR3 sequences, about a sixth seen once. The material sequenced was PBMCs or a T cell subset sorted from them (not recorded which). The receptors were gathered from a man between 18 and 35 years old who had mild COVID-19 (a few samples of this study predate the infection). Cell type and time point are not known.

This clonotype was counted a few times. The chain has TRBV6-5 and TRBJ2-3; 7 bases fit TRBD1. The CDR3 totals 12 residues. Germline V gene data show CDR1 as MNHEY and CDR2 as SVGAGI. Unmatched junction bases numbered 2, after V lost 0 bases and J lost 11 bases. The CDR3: CASSYSSGGQYF. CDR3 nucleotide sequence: TGTGCCAGCAGTTACTCGTCAGGGGGGCAGTATTTT.

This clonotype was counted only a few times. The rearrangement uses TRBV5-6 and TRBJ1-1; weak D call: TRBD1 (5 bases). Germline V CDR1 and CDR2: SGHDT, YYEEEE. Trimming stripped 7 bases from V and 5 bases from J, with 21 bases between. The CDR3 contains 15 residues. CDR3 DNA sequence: TGTGCCAGCGGCTCCGTGGCCCTCCGGGGGACTGAAGCTTTCTTT. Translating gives CASGSVALRGTEAFF.

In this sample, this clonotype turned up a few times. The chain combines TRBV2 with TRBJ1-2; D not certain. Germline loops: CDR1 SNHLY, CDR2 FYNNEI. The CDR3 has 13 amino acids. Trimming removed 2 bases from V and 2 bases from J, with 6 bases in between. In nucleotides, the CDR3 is TGTGCCAGCAGTGAAAGCCGAAACTATGGCTACACCTTC. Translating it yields CASSESRNYGYTF.

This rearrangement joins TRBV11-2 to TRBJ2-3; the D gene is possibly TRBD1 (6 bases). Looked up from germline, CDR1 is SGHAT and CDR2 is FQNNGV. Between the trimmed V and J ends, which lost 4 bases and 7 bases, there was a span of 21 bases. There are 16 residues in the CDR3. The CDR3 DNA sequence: TGTGCCAGCAGCTCGATTAGCGTGGGGGCCACGAATACGCAGTATTTT. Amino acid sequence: CASSSISVGATNTQYF. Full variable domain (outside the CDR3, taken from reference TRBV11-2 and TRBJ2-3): EAGVAQSPRYKIIEKRQSVAFWCNPISGHATLYWYQQILGQGPKLLIQFQNNGVVDDSQLPKDRFSAERLKGVDSTLKIQPAKLEDSAVYLCASSSISVGATNTQYFGPGTRLTVL.

CDR3 sequence (DNA): TGCGCCAGCAGCCAAAACCCGTCCTACGAGCAGTACTTC. Translating gives CASSQNPSYEQYF. This chain uses TRBV4-3 with TRBJ2-7; D remains ambiguous. The CDR3 consists of 13 residues. Trimming shortened V by 2 bases and J by 1 base, and 6 bases separated the two germline ends. CDR1 and CDR2 (germline): LGHNA, YSLEER.

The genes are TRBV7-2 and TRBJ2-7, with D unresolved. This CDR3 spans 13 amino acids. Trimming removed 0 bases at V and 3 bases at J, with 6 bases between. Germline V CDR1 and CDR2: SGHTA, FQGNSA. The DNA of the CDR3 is TGTGCCAGCAGCTTAGCTAGCCACTACGAGCAGTACGTC. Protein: CASSLASHYEQYV.

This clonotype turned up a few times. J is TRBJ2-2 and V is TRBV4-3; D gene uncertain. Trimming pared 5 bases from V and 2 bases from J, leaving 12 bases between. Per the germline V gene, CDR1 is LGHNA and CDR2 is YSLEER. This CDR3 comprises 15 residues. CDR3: CASSDETDNTGELFF. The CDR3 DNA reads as TGCGCCAGCAGCGACGAGACTGACAACACCGGGGAGCTGTTTTTT.